These 8 T cell receptor beta chains were sequenced from one sample in a study of CD8 T cells in ankylosing spondylitis. TCRdb used MiXCR to reprocess the 5' RACE reads, holding one entry per CDR3 protein. The data show 200,000 to 300,000 distinct CDR3 sequences, approximately 30% seen once. The sample consisted of blood, either unsorted or a sorted T cell fraction (not recorded which). Receptors were obtained from a male donor with ankylosing spondylitis or in good health (not recorded which).

The V and J genes are TRBV20-1 and TRBJ2-2; either TRBD1 or TRBD2 may fit D (5 bases each). The CDR3 loop spans 18 amino acids. The V end lost 2 bases, the J end lost 0 bases, and 19 bases lay between the germline ends. Germline CDR1 is DFQATT and CDR2 is SNEGSKA (reference sequence). The CDR3 bases are TGCAGTGCTAGATGGGACCCTTGGGACGGGGCGAACACCGGGGAGCTGTTTTTT. It specifies CSARWDPWDGANTGELFF.

This clonotype has a handful of counts. The CDR3 loop reads CASTSLTGRNEKLFF. CDR3 nucleotide sequence: TGTGCCAGCACCTCCCTGACGGGGCGGAATGAAAAACTGTTTTTT. The chain couples TRBV6-1 to TRBJ1-4, with TRBD1 as a possible D gene (5 bases). In germline, CDR1 is MNHNS, CDR2 SASEGT. This CDR3 contains 15 residues. Trimming took 7 bases from V and 5 from J, leaving 17 bases between them.

V and J are TRBV5-5 and TRBJ1-4, with TRBD1 matching 10 bases. Germline CDR1 and CDR2: SGHKS and YYEKEE (reference sequence). V was pared by 4 bases and J by 6 bases, with 15 bases of the junction left unmatched. The CDR3 loop spans 18 amino acids. The CDR3 loop is CASSTPDRGRRGYEKLFF. In DNA, the CDR3 is TGTGCCAGCAGCACCCCAGACAGGGGGCGTCGTGGTTATGAAAAACTGTTTTTT.

This clonotype was detected only a few times. The chain carries TRBV12-3 or TRBV12-4 and TRBJ2-7; 8 bases map to TRBD1. Trimming removed 5 bases from V and 5 bases from J; junction bases left unmatched: 8. The length of the CDR3 is 14 residues. In nucleotides, the CDR3 is TGTGCCAGCAGTCCTTGGGACAGGTCCCACGAGCAGTACTTC. It codes for CASSPWDRSHEQYF.

This rearrangement joins TRBV6-1 to TRBJ2-2, with 10 bases matching TRBD2. The germline gives CDR1 MNHNS, CDR2 SASEGT. The CDR3 has 15 amino acids. J lost 5 bases, V lost 7 bases, and 7 bases had no gene match. CDR3 region: CASTPSGGGTGELFF. CDR3 in DNA: TGTGCCAGCACCCCTAGCGGGGGAGGAACCGGGGAGCTGTTTTTT.

This clonotype was seen ten or more times. The CDR3 DNA is TGTGCCATCAGGCTGGGACAGCCCGTCGCACAAGAGACCCAGTACTTC. It translates to CAIRLGQPVAQETQYF. This rearrangement joins TRBV10-3 to TRBJ2-5; 7 nucleotides line up with TRBD1. Unmatched junction bases numbered 12, after V lost 6 bases and J lost 2 bases. Germline CDR1 is ENHRY and CDR2 is SYGVKD. The CDR3 consists of 16 residues.

The chain links TRBV20-1 to TRBJ2-7; D may be TRBD1 (6 bases). CDR3 length equals 14 residues. Trimming stripped 5 bases from V and 2 bases from J, with 16 bases between. The germline V gene encodes CDR1 DFQATT and CDR2 SNEGSKA (reference sequence). CDR3 region: CSASHRTAPYEQYF. CDR3 in DNA: TGCAGTGCTTCCCACCGGACAGCTCCCTACGAGCAGTACTTC.

This clonotype has only one observation. The chain is built from TRBV20-1 and TRBJ2-2, with 11 positions matching TRBD1. Trimming took 1 base from V and 6 from J; bases not matched to a gene: 10. The germline CDR1 and CDR2 sequences are DFQATT and SNEGSKA (reference sequence). The CDR3 extends over 17 amino acids. CDR3 region: CSARVSPGQGESGELFF. DNA of the CDR3: TGCAGTGCTAGAGTTTCCCCGGGACAGGGGGAGTCCGGGGAGCTGTTTTTT.